Below are 27 T cell receptor beta chains sequenced from a single sample in a study of shared clonotypes between healthy human individuals. Clones were sequenced by immunoSEQ multiplex PCR, and TCRdb holds only the in-frame ones, with some missing. The sample carries about 2.4 million clones, 80% to 95% recorded once. Sequenced: naive CD4+ T cells from PBMCs. Subset denoted: CD45RA+ positively selected. The receptors here all came from a man aged 18 to 29 in good health. Some clones in this sample may be carry-over from other donors' samples.

The chain joins TRBV11-2 to TRBJ1-3; tentatively, D is TRBD1 (6 bases). Germline CDR1 is SGHAT and CDR2 is FQNNGV. Trimming shortened V by 5 bases and J by 4 bases, and 9 bases separated the two germline ends. The CDR3 has 13 residues. The CDR3 nucleotides read TGTGCCAGCAGCGGACAGAGAGGAAACACCATATATTTT. This gives the protein CASSGQRGNTIYF.

This clone was detected once. V usage is TRBV28 and J usage is TRBJ2-7; 8 positions match TRBD2. In germline, CDR1 is MDHEN, CDR2 SYDVKM. The V gene end was trimmed by 6 bases and the J gene end by 3 bases; junction bases not matched to a gene: 13. The CDR3 has 16 residues. This chain's CDR3 is CASSSATGGGIYEQYF. The DNA of the CDR3 is TGTGCCAGCAGCTCCGCGACCGGGGGGGGGATCTACGAGCAGTACTTC.

V is TRBV29-1 and J is TRBJ2-1; possible D gene TRBD2, 5 bases. CDR1 is SQVTM, CDR2 ANQGSEA, per germline. This CDR3 has 12 amino acids. The V end lost 8 bases, the J end lost 8 bases, and 16 bases lay between the germline ends. DNA for the CDR3: TGCAGCACGCGAGCGGTTAAGGATGAGCAGTTCTTC. It codes for CSTRAVKDEQFF.

In regard to this clone: This sample also contains other DNA sequences that code for the same CDR3. This chain links TRBV20-1 with TRBJ2-3; D may match TRBD1 or TRBD2 (5 bases each). The ends were cut back, 0 bases at V and 9 bases at J, with 7 bases in the middle. Germline V CDR1 and CDR2: DFQATT, SNEGSKA (reference sequence). The CDR3 is 11 residues long. The CDR3 nucleotides read TGCAGTGCTAGAGATGGGGGAACGCAGTATTTT. Translation gives CSARDGGTQYF.

The rearrangement links TRBV7-9 to TRBJ2-3; D might be TRBD1 (6 bases). CDR1 is SEHNR and CDR2 is FQNEAQ in the germline V gene (reference sequence). Between the trimmed V and J ends, which lost 3 bases and 3 bases, there was a span of 13 bases. The CDR3 runs 15 residues. Here the CDR3 reads CASSFGGQRTDTQYF. CDR3 in DNA: TGTGCCAGCAGCTTCGGAGGACAGAGGACAGATACGCAGTATTTT.

This clone was counted a single time. V and J are TRBV7-9 and TRBJ2-7; 8 bases agree with TRBD1. The J segment lost 5 bases and the V segment lost 4 bases, leaving 10 bases of the junction unmatched. This CDR3 has 15 residues. Germline-derived CDR1 and CDR2 are SEHNR and FQNEAQ (reference sequence). The CDR3 protein is CASSSGTGESHEQYF. CDR3 DNA sequence: TGTGCCAGCAGCTCAGGGACAGGAGAATCCCACGAGCAGTACTTC.

The V and J genes are TRBV6-5 and TRBJ2-7, with D unclear. This CDR3 has 15 residues. Germline V gene sequence: CDR1 MNHEY, CDR2 SVGAGI. V was cut by 0 bases and J by 3 bases, with 12 bases left in between. The CDR3 loop reads CASSYSFGPDYEQYF. CDR3 bases: TGTGCCAGCAGTTACTCCTTCGGACCAGACTACGAGCAGTACTTC.

The chain employs TRBV5-1 and TRBJ1-4; D gene ambiguous. The CDR3 sequence is 16 residues long. Looked up from germline, CDR1 is SGHRS and CDR2 is YFSETQ. Trimming took off 0 bases at V and 5 bases at J, with 14 bases between the two ends. CDR3 DNA sequence: TGCGCCAGCAGCTTGGGAGGGCCGCCCTCAAATGAAAAACTGTTTTTT. As protein: CASSLGGPPSNEKLFF.

The V gene is TRBV5-4, the J gene TRBJ1-2; 8 nucleotides match TRBD1. The V gene end was trimmed by 4 bases and the J gene end by 1 base; junction bases not matched to a gene: 9. The germline gives CDR1 SGHNT, CDR2 YYREEE (reference sequence). The CDR3 is 16 residues long. The DNA for the CDR3 is TGTGCCAGCAGCCAACCCGGGACAGGAGGTAACTATGGCTACACCTTC. This encodes CASSQPGTGGNYGYTF.

The chain uses TRBV19 and TRBJ1-3, with a tentative D call TRBD1 (5 bases). V was shortened by 5 bases and J by 0 bases, with 11 bases between the two germline ends. The CDR3 totals 15 residues. Germline assignment: CDR1 LNHDA and CDR2 SQIVND (reference sequence). CDR3 residues: CASSFAGSSGNTIYF. Here the CDR3 DNA reads TGTGCCAGTAGTTTTGCAGGGAGCTCTGGAAACACCATATATTTT.

Notes on this clone: Other nucleotide sequences in the sample specify the same CDR3. The chain uses TRBV7-3 and TRBJ2-2; 7 bases fit TRBD2. The V and J ends lost 5 bases and 2 bases, in that order; junction bases with no gene match: 5. This CDR3 has 15 amino acids. Germline values: CDR1 SGHTA, CDR2 FQGTGA. The CDR3: CASSLLARNTGELFF. CDR3 in DNA: TGTGCCAGCAGCCTACTAGCGCGAAACACCGGGGAGCTGTTTTTT.

The rearrangement uses TRBV5-1 and TRBJ2-5; 10 bases align to TRBD2. There are 14 residues in the CDR3. V was pared by 1 base and J by 3 bases, with 0 bases of the junction left unmatched. Germline V gene sequence: CDR1 SGHRS, CDR2 YFSETQ. This chain's CDR3 is CASSLTSGEETQYF. CDR3 DNA: TGCGCCAGCAGCTTGACTAGCGGGGAAGAGACCCAGTACTTC.

On this clone: Other DNA sequences in this specimen translate into the identical CDR3. The chain employs TRBV9 and TRBJ2-3; 9 bases are shared with TRBD1. Trimming took 4 bases from V and 1 from J; bases not matched to a gene: 4. Germline loops: CDR1 SGDLS, CDR2 YYNGEE. The CDR3 has 15 amino acids. CDR3 loop: CASSPRQGGTDTQYF. The DNA for the CDR3 is TGTGCCAGCAGCCCCCGACAGGGGGGCACAGATACGCAGTATTTT.

The chain has TRBV7-6 and TRBJ1-4; D remains ambiguous. Per germline, CDR1 SGHVS and CDR2 FNYEAQ. CDR3 length equals 15 residues. The V end lost 5 bases, the J end lost 7 bases, and 17 bases lay between the germline ends. The CDR3 DNA follows: TGTGCCAGCAGCCCGGGAGGAGGAGTTGCTGAAAAACTGTTTTTT. It translates to CASSPGGGVAEKLFF. The full variable domain, in which reference TRBV7-6 and TRBJ1-4 provide the parts outside the CDR3, is GAGVSQSPRYKVTKRGQDVALRCDPISGHVSLYWYRQALGQGPEFLTYFNYEAQQDKSGLPNDRFSAERPEGSISTLTIQRTEQRDSAMYRCASSPGGGVAEKLFFGSGTQLSVL.

The J gene is TRBJ2-7, the V gene TRBV6-5; 9 bases line up with TRBD1. This CDR3 comprises 15 residues. J was trimmed by 4 bases and V by 5 bases; bases with no gene match: 9. Germline CDR1 is MNHEY and CDR2 is SVGAGI. Here the CDR3 reads CASSNPGTGIYEQYF. CDR3 bases: TGTGCCAGCAGTAATCCCGGGACAGGGATTTACGAGCAGTACTTC.

Notes on this clone: This specimen includes other DNA sequences encoding the same CDR3. This chain joins TRBV7-9 and TRBJ2-7; TRBD2 matches at 11 bases. J lost 1 base, V lost 5 bases, and 1 base had no gene match. Germline V gene data show CDR1 as SEHNR and CDR2 as FQNEAQ (reference sequence). This CDR3 comprises 14 residues. The CDR3 coding sequence is TGTGCCAGCAGCCGACTAGCGGGATCCTACGAGCAGTACTTC. It is translated as CASSRLAGSYEQYF. Drawing the rest from reference TRBV7-9 and TRBJ2-7, the complete variable domain is DTGVSQNPRHKITKRGQNVTFRCDPISEHNRLYWYRQTLGQGPEFLTYFQNEAQLEKSRLLSDRFSAERPKGSFSTLEIQRTEQGDSAMYLCASSRLAGSYEQYFGPGTRLTVT.

The CDR3 DNA is TGTGCCAGCAGCAATCTAGCGCCGGTGCATCCCCAGTACTTC. It yields the protein CASSNLAPVHPQYF. The rearrangement uses TRBV7-7 and TRBJ2-5; D is perhaps TRBD2 (6 bases). The length of the CDR3 is 14 residues. Germline V gene lookup returns CDR1 SSHAT and CDR2 FNYEAQ (reference sequence). V shed 5 bases and J shed 9 bases, with 19 bases lying between them.

This chain uses TRBV6-1 with TRBJ1-3; weak D call: TRBD1 (5 bases). Germline V CDR1 and CDR2: MNHNS, SASEGT. The CDR3 has 14 amino acids. V lost 0 bases and J 4 bases, leaving 7 bases between the germline ends. The CDR3 bases are TGTGCCAGCAGTGAAGCGGGGGGGGGAAACACCATATATTTT. Its protein product is CASSEAGGGNTIYF.

The chain links TRBV9 to TRBJ2-1, with 7 positions matching TRBD2. The germline V gene encodes CDR1 SGDLS and CDR2 YYNGEE. Trimming cost V 1 base and J 1 base; bases outside gene matches: 17. The CDR3 sequence is 20 residues long. CDR3 DNA sequence: TGTGCCAGCAGCGTACGCCCCCGGGTTCAATGGGAGGGGTCCTACAATGAGCAGTTCTTC. Translated: CASSVRPRVQWEGSYNEQFF.

This chain joins TRBV27 and TRBJ2-1, with 11 positions matching TRBD1. V was pared by 5 bases and J by 5 bases, with 5 bases of the junction left unmatched. The CDR3 runs 15 residues. From germline, CDR1 is MNHEY and CDR2 SMNVEV (reference sequence). The CDR3 here is CASSHGTGGDNEQFF. As DNA, the CDR3 is TGTGCCAGCAGTCACGGGACAGGGGGGGACAATGAGCAGTTCTTC.

The chain carries TRBV11-2 and TRBJ1-3; D might be TRBD1 (5 bases). The CDR3 is 17 amino acids. V was cut by 1 base and J by 2 bases, with 15 bases left in between. CDR1 is SGHAT and CDR2 is FQNNGV in the germline V gene. CDR3 DNA: TGTGCCAGCAGCTTAGTGCCCGGTGGGGGGGCTGGAAACACCATATATTTT. This translates into CASSLVPGGGAGNTIYF.

The V gene is TRBV19, the J gene TRBJ1-2; D gene unclear. V gave up 6 bases and J gave up 4 bases, with 18 bases separating them. CDR1 is LNHDA, CDR2 SQIVND, per germline (reference sequence). The CDR3 is made up of 15 amino acids. In DNA, the CDR3 is TGTGCCAGTAGCTCCCTCTCCGGACCGGGCTATGGCTACACCTTC. Encoded protein: CASSSLSGPGYGYTF.

V is TRBV4-1 and J is TRBJ1-1; D call uncertain. CDR3 length: 14 residues. Germline assignment: CDR1 MGHRA and CDR2 YSYEKL. V was clipped by 4 bases and J by 1 base, with 10 bases between them. The CDR3 loop reads CASSLLGRNTEAFF. CDR3 coding DNA: TGCGCCAGCAGCCTCCTGGGTAGGAACACTGAAGCTTTCTTT.

The chain couples TRBV19 to TRBJ2-6; TRBD1 is a possible D gene (6 bases). V lost 4 bases and J 2 bases, leaving 21 bases between the germline ends. CDR3 length equals 19 residues. Per the germline V gene, CDR1 is LNHDA and CDR2 is SQIVND (reference sequence). The CDR3 loop reads CASSRGQGRGLTGANVLTF. CDR3 in DNA: TGTGCCAGTAGTAGGGGGCAGGGCAGGGGCCTCACTGGGGCCAACGTCCTGACTTTC.

The gene calls are TRBV7-3 and TRBJ2-5; maybe TRBD2 (6 bases). The better agreement between TRBJ2-7 and the DNA end casts doubt on the J call. The germline gives CDR1 SGHTA, CDR2 FQGTGA. The CDR3 has 14 amino acids. The CDR3: CASSLREDGYEQYF. Written as DNA, the CDR3 is TGTGCCAGCAGCTTAAGGGAGGACGGATACGAGCAGTACTTC.

The CDR3 here is CASSPRLGTHEQYF. CDR3 nucleotides: TGTGCCAGCTCACCACGTTTAGGGACCCACGAGCAGTACTTC. The chain is built from TRBV18 and TRBJ2-7; either TRBD1 or TRBD2 may supply D (5 bases each). The germline V and J ends were trimmed by 1 base and 5 bases, with 12 bases remaining between them. The CDR3 loop spans 14 amino acids. The germline V gene has CDR1 KGHSH and CDR2 LQKENI. Supplemented by reference TRBV18 and TRBJ2-7, the full variable domain reads NAGVMQNPRHLVRRRGQEARLRCSPMKGHSHVYWYRQLPEEGLKFMVYLQKENIIDESGMPKERFSAEFPKEGPSILRIQQVVRGDSAAYFCASSPRLGTHEQYFGPGTRLTVT.

On this clone: The sample holds other DNA sequences that translate to the same CDR3. The chain joins TRBV6-5 to TRBJ1-5; D unresolved. The V gene lost 5 bases and the J gene lost 0 bases, with 8 bases spanning the gap. Germline CDR1 is MNHEY and CDR2 is SVGAGI. This CDR3 spans 14 amino acids. The DNA of the CDR3 is TGTGCCAGCAGTAGGACTGATAGCAATCAGCCCCAGCATTTT. Protein: CASSRTDSNQPQHF.